The 32 T cell receptor beta chains below all came from one sample that was sequenced in a study of cytomegalovirus exposure and HLA in healthy donors. Researchers ran the PCR with 60 Vbeta and 13 Jbeta primers. Here immunoSEQ multiplex PCR was the method, and the copy in TCRdb shows in-frame clones only, minus some. The sample records 45,000 to 55,000 clones, around three fifths being singletons. Source material: PBMCs. Source of these receptors: a human donor in good health.

In its sample, this clone is medium-sized. The chain has TRBV19 and TRBJ1-1; D is unresolved. The CDR3 has 13 residues. Trimming removed 3 bases from V and 1 base from J, with 6 bases in between. Germline-derived CDR1 and CDR2 are LNHDA and SQIVND (reference sequence). In DNA, the CDR3 is TGTGCCAGTAGTATTGGGAGGAACACTGAAGCTTTCTTT. Translated: CASSIGRNTEAFF.

This clone was recorded a few times. CDR3 protein: CAFNRVGTDTQYF. The CDR3 DNA sequence: TGTGCCTTCAACAGGGTAGGGACAGATACGCAGTATTTT. The chain joins TRBV30 to TRBJ2-3; possible D gene TRBD1, 6 bases. CDR1 is GTSNPN, CDR2 SVGIG, per germline (reference sequence). The CDR3 has 13 residues. V lost 7 bases and J 3 bases, leaving 14 bases between the germline ends.

V gene TRBV5-6 combines with J gene TRBJ2-2, with 7 bases matching TRBD1. The CDR3 totals 15 residues. Looked up from germline, CDR1 is SGHDT and CDR2 is YYEEEE. J was trimmed by 1 base and V by 3 bases; bases with no gene match: 3. CDR3 region: CASSWDRQNTGELFF. DNA for the CDR3: TGTGCCAGCAGCTGGGACAGACAGAACACCGGGGAGCTGTTTTTT.

J is TRBJ2-5 and V is TRBV15; 8 nucleotides line up with TRBD1. J was trimmed by 5 bases and V by 1 base; bases with no gene match: 9. CDR1 and CDR2 (germline): LNHNV, YYDKDF (reference sequence). The CDR3 has 16 residues. The CDR3 DNA reads as TGTGCCACCAGCAGAGGCGACAGGGGTGACGGGGAGACCCAGTACTTC. The encoded protein is CATSRGDRGDGETQYF.

The genes are TRBV25-1 and TRBJ2-7; TRBD2 agrees at 7 bases. CDR3 length: 13 amino acids. V gave up 1 base and J gave up 3 bases; unmatched junction bases: 0. The germline V gene has CDR1 MGHDK and CDR2 SYGVNS. The CDR3 sequence: CASSEWEGYEQYF. DNA of the CDR3: TGTGCCAGCAGTGAATGGGAGGGCTACGAGCAGTACTTC.

The V call is TRBV4-1, the J call TRBJ2-3; perhaps TRBD2 as D (6 bases). Germline CDR1 and CDR2: MGHRA and YSYEKL. The CDR3 has 17 residues. Trimming stripped 0 bases from V and 5 bases from J, with 18 bases between. The CDR3 is CASSQDSQGGGKDTQYF. The DNA of the CDR3 is TGCGCCAGCAGCCAAGATAGCCAGGGAGGAGGGAAAGATACGCAGTATTTT.

The table lists this clone with a few counts. J is TRBJ2-5 and V is TRBV5-1; 8 positions agree with TRBD1. The CDR3 consists of 15 residues. Trimming cost V 4 bases and J 1 base; bases outside gene matches: 6. From germline, CDR1 is SGHRS and CDR2 YFSETQ. This CDR3 reads CASSVTGESQETQYF. The DNA for the CDR3 is TGCGCCAGCAGCGTGACAGGGGAGAGCCAAGAGACCCAGTACTTC.

CDR3 amino acids: CASSFVTGGDTEAFF. Here the CDR3 DNA reads TGTGCCAGCAGTTTCGTGACGGGGGGTGACACTGAAGCTTTCTTT. This rearrangement joins TRBV27 to TRBJ1-1; maybe TRBD1 (5 bases). Germline loops: CDR1 MNHEY, CDR2 SMNVEV (reference sequence). The CDR3 length is 15 residues. Trimming removed 3 bases at V and 3 bases at J, with 14 bases between.

The V gene is TRBV5-1, the J gene TRBJ2-7; TRBD1 agrees at 10 bases. J lost 1 base, V lost 8 bases, and 9 bases had no gene match. This CDR3 spans 15 amino acids. The germline gives CDR1 SGHRS, CDR2 YFSETQ. This CDR3 reads CASRPGTGVSYEQYF. The CDR3 nucleotides are TGCGCCAGTAGACCCGGGACAGGGGTTTCCTACGAGCAGTACTTC.

The V gene is TRBV5-4, the J gene TRBJ2-7; D not resolved. The CDR3 sequence is 15 residues long. Germline V gives CDR1 SGHNT, CDR2 YYREEE (reference sequence). V was trimmed by 0 bases and J by 6 bases, leaving 16 bases between them. CDR3 region: CASSLARSPLTEQYF. Written as DNA, the CDR3 is TGTGCCAGCAGCTTGGCTAGGTCCCCGCTTACCGAGCAGTACTTC.

This clone counts as medium-sized. The chain couples TRBV18 to TRBJ2-7; 7 nucleotides align to TRBD1. The ends lost 5 bases at V and 3 bases at J; junction bases unmatched: 10. The CDR3 runs 15 residues. Looked up from germline, CDR1 is KGHSH and CDR2 is LQKENI. The CDR3 loop reads CASSIDRAQGYEQYF. CDR3 DNA sequence: TGTGCCAGCTCAATAGACAGGGCTCAAGGCTACGAGCAGTACTTC.

The gene calls are TRBV30 and TRBJ2-1, with D hard to call. The germline gives CDR1 GTSNPN, CDR2 SVGIG (reference sequence). Trimming shortened V by 4 bases and J by 0 bases, and 7 bases separated the two germline ends. The CDR3 extends over 13 amino acids. The CDR3 DNA reads TGTGCCTGGACCCCGAGCTCCTACAATGAGCAGTTCTTC. It translates to CAWTPSSYNEQFF.

The CDR3 here is CASSQEYRGDSPLHF. The CDR3 DNA reads as TGCGCCAGCAGCCAAGAGTACAGGGGGGACTCACCCCTCCACTTT. The chain has TRBV4-3 and TRBJ1-6; TRBD1 agrees at 8 bases. V shed 0 bases and J 10 bases; nucleotides not matched to a gene: 5. The germline V gene has CDR1 LGHNA and CDR2 YSLEER. The CDR3 totals 15 residues.

The genes are TRBV30 and TRBJ1-4; D is unclear. Trimming removed 2 bases from V and 7 bases from J, with 14 bases in between. This CDR3 region has 14 residues. The germline V gene encodes CDR1 GTSNPN and CDR2 SVGIG (reference sequence). The CDR3 nucleotides are TGTGCCTGGAGTCGAACTAGTTCAGGTGAAAAACTGTTTTTT. Translation: CAWSRTSSGEKLFF. Together with reference TRBV30 and TRBJ1-4, the CDR3 gives the full variable domain: SQTIHQWPATLVQPVGSPLSLECTVEGTSNPNLYWYRQAAGRGLQLLFYSVGIGQISSEVPQNLSASRPQDRQFILSSKKLLLSDSGFYLCAWSRTSSGEKLFFGSGTQLSVL.

The genes are TRBV6-4 and TRBJ1-1; possibly TRBD1 for D (5 bases). This CDR3 comprises 13 residues. CDR1 is MRHNA and CDR2 is SNTAGT in the germline V gene. The V end was cut by 6 bases, the J end by 3 bases, with 11 bases between. DNA of the CDR3: TGTGCCAGCAGGGGGGACTGGGACACTGAAGCTTTCTTT. Its protein product is CASRGDWDTEAFF.

The chain combines TRBV7-9 with TRBJ2-3; D not certain. CDR3 length: 16 residues. The V and J ends lost 1 base and 4 bases respectively, with 15 bases between them. CDR1 SEHNR and CDR2 FQNEAQ come from the germline V gene (reference sequence). The CDR3 DNA reads as TGTGCCAGCAGCTTAGACTTGTGGCTAGTCCCAGATACGCAGTATTTT. Its translation is CASSLDLWLVPDTQYF.

The rearrangement links TRBV4-3 to TRBJ1-1; 12 bases fit TRBD1. This CDR3 contains 17 residues. V dropped 5 bases and J dropped 5; count of bases not matched to a gene: 12. Germline values: CDR1 LGHNA, CDR2 YSLEER. The CDR3 sequence is CASSLPGQGAEGTEAFF. DNA of the CDR3: TGCGCCAGCAGCTTACCGGGACAGGGGGCGGAAGGTACTGAAGCTTTCTTT.

This chain uses TRBV9 with TRBJ2-7, with D possibly TRBD2 on 6 matching bases. Germline values: CDR1 SGDLS, CDR2 YYNGEE. Trimming pared 2 bases from V and 0 bases from J, leaving 12 bases between. The CDR3 covers 15 residues. The CDR3 sequence is CASSVETGVSYEQYF. Written as DNA, the CDR3 is TGTGCCAGCAGCGTTGAGACGGGGGTCTCCTACGAGCAGTACTTC.

The rearrangement links TRBV19 to TRBJ2-5, with 8 bases aligning to TRBD1. This CDR3 region has 16 residues. Germline V gene data show CDR1 as LNHDA and CDR2 as SQIVND (reference sequence). Trimming removed 2 bases from V and 3 bases from J; junction bases left unmatched: 8. In DNA form, the CDR3 reads TGTGCCAGTAGTATATCCCGGACAGGGTTGGAAGAGACCCAGTACTTC. This codes for CASSISRTGLEETQYF.

The chain couples TRBV10-3 to TRBJ1-1; no firm D call. This CDR3 comprises 12 residues. CDR1 is ENHRY and CDR2 is SYGVKD in the germline V gene. The V and J ends lost 9 bases and 2 bases respectively, with 10 bases between them. DNA for the CDR3: TGTGCCATAGGTCAGGCTAACACTGAAGCTTTCTTT. Translating it yields CAIGQANTEAFF.

The chain links TRBV7-8 to TRBJ2-7; 10 bases are a match to TRBD2. J lost 1 base, V lost 4 bases, and 7 bases had no gene match. This CDR3 is 16 amino acids long. The V gene's germline CDR1 is SGHVS and CDR2 FQNEAQ. The CDR3 reads CASSSQLAGRSYEQYF. Written as DNA, the CDR3 is TGTGCCAGCAGCTCCCAACTAGCGGGGCGTTCCTACGAGCAGTACTTC.

The V gene is TRBV6-6, the J gene TRBJ2-5; D might be TRBD1 (6 bases). The DNA end is more similar to TRBJ2-7, so the J call may be wrong. Germline V lookup: CDR1 MNHNY, CDR2 SVGAGI (reference sequence). The length of the CDR3 is 13 residues. CDR3 amino acids: CASSPQGSYEQYF. The CDR3 DNA follows: TGTGCCAGCAGTCCCCAGGGGTCCTACGAGCAGTACTTC.

The rearrangement links TRBV6-5 to TRBJ2-1, with D unclear. Germline loops: CDR1 MNHEY, CDR2 SVGAGI. The CDR3 extends over 15 amino acids. Trimming stripped 4 bases from V and 0 bases from J, with 10 bases between. The chain's CDR3 is CASSLRWSSYNEQFF. The CDR3 bases are TGTGCCAGCAGTTTGAGATGGAGCTCCTACAATGAGCAGTTCTTC.

This clone has a single count. The CDR3 region is CASSLRIGQGEQGYTF. DNA of the CDR3: TGTGCCAGCAGCTTGCGGATTGGCCAGGGGGAGCAAGGCTACACCTTC. V usage is TRBV5-6 and J usage is TRBJ1-2; TRBD1 agrees at 7 bases. Germline trimming cut 1 base from V and 8 bases from J; bases unmatched to any gene: 14. CDR3 length: 16 amino acids. CDR1 SGHDT and CDR2 YYEEEE come from the germline V gene.

The CDR3 DNA is TGTGCCAGCAGTTACTCAGAGTTCTCCTACAATGAGCAGTTCTTC. Translation: CASSYSEFSYNEQFF. The V call is TRBV6-5, the J call TRBJ2-1; D is uncertain. CDR1 and CDR2 (germline): MNHEY, SVGAGI. CDR3 size: 15 residues. Trimming shortened V by 0 bases and J by 0 bases, and 6 bases separated the two germline ends.

This clone was detected once. The chain is built from TRBV4-3 and TRBJ1-1; 9 nucleotides line up with TRBD1. The V gene's germline CDR1 is LGHNA and CDR2 YSLEER. This CDR3 spans 15 amino acids. With V trimmed by 1 base and J by 4 bases, 4 bases remained unmatched. The CDR3 DNA reads as TGCGCCAGCAGCCAAGGACAGGGGGGAGGCACTGAAGCTTTCTTT. It specifies CASSQGQGGGTEAFF.

V and J are TRBV11-1 and TRBJ2-5; D unclear. The CDR3 has 13 residues. V was clipped by 2 bases and J by 1 base, with 5 bases between them. CDR1 and CDR2 (germline): SGHAT, FQDESV (reference sequence). Here the CDR3 DNA reads TGTGCCAGCAGCTTACTAACCCAAGAGACCCAGTACTTC. This translates into CASSLLTQETQYF.

This clone was counted only a few times. The chain joins TRBV9 to TRBJ2-5; a possible D gene is TRBD2 (5 bases). Germline V gene data show CDR1 as SGDLS and CDR2 as YYNGEE. The length of the CDR3 is 15 residues. Trimming cost V 0 bases and J 5 bases, with 14 bases left between them. CDR3 protein: CASSVGLARLETQYF. The CDR3 DNA reads TGTGCCAGCAGCGTAGGCCTAGCCCGACTGGAGACCCAGTACTTC.

V gene TRBV9 combines with J gene TRBJ2-7, with TRBD1 as a possible D gene (5 bases). The CDR3 sequence is 15 residues long. Germline V gene lookup returns CDR1 SGDLS and CDR2 YYNGEE. V lost 4 bases to trimming and J lost 2 bases, with 16 bases between them. The chain's CDR3 is CASSPRGDSPYEQYF. Written as DNA, the CDR3 is TGTGCCAGCAGCCCCAGAGGCGACAGTCCCTACGAGCAGTACTTC.

The CDR3 DNA reads TGTGCCAGCAGTTACTCGAGGTGGAATCAGCCCCAGCATTTT. It encodes CASSYSRWNQPQHF. The V gene is TRBV6-5, the J gene TRBJ1-5, with no clear D. Looked up from germline, CDR1 is MNHEY and CDR2 is SVGAGI. Trimming took 0 bases from V and 4 from J, leaving 7 bases between them. The CDR3 extends over 14 amino acids.

The V and J genes are TRBV2 and TRBJ2-5, with 10 bases that match TRBD2. This CDR3 region has 15 residues. J gave up 1 base and V 7 bases, and 6 bases lay outside the gene matches. In germline, CDR1 is SNHLY, CDR2 FYNNEI. CDR3 region: CASTWTSGLQETQYF. The CDR3, as DNA: TGTGCCAGCACCTGGACTAGCGGCCTCCAAGAGACCCAGTACTTC.

CDR3 region: CASSLAGGFGTEAFF. DNA for the CDR3: TGTGCCAGCAGCTTAGCGGGGGGGTTTGGCACTGAAGCTTTCTTT. This rearrangement joins TRBV7-9 to TRBJ1-1, with a weak D call TRBD1 (5 bases). V gave up 0 bases and J gave up 4 bases, with 12 bases separating them. Germline V gene data show CDR1 as SEHNR and CDR2 as FQNEAQ (reference sequence). The CDR3 spans 15 residues.